This T cell receptor beta chain was found in a study of control samples from healthy donors and cancer patients. Sequenced by immunoSEQ multiplex PCR; TCRdb stores in-frame clones only, minus some. The sample records 150,000 to 200,000 clones, around 88% being singletons. Per the germline V gene, CDR1 is SGDLS and CDR2 is YYNGEE. Trimming shortened V by 1 base and J by 6 bases, and 17 bases separated the two germline ends. CDR3 length: 16 amino acids. This TCR was sampled from a woman aged 25 to 39 in good health. Input material: blood. The chain has TRBV9 and TRBJ2-1, with D possibly being TRBD1 or TRBD2 (6 bases each). The DNA of the CDR3 is TGTGCCAGCAGCGTACTAGGGGGAGGAGATCTCAATGAGCAGTTCTTC. It codes for CASSVLGGGDLNEQFF.